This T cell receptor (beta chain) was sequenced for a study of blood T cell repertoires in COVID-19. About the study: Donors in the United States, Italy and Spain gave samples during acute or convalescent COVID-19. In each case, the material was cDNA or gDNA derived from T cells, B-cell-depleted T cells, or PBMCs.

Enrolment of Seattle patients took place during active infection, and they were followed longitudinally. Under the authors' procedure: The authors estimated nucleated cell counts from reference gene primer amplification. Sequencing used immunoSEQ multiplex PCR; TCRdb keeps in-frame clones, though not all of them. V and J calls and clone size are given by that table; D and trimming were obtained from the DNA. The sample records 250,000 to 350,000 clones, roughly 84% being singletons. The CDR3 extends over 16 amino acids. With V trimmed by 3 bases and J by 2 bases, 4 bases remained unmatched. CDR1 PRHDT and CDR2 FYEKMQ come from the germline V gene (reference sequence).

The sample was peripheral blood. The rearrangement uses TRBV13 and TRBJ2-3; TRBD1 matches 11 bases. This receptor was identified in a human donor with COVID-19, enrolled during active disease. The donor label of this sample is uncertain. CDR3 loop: CASSFGQGANTDTQYF. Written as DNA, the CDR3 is TGTGCCAGCAGCTTCGGACAGGGGGCGAACACAGATACGCAGTATTTT.